The next 19 T cell receptor beta chains were all read from a single sample in a study of T-cell memory formation after mild COVID-19. One entry per CDR3 protein results from TCRdb running MiXCR on the 5' RACE reads. The sample shows approximately 34,000 distinct CDR3 sequences, around 7.7% of them seen only once. The sequenced material came from PBMCs or a T cell subset sorted from them (not recorded which). Receptors were obtained from a man between 18 and 35 years old who had mild COVID-19 (a few samples of this study predate the infection). Cell type and time point are not known.

V is TRBV28 and J is TRBJ1-5; 9 positions match TRBD1. CDR3 length equals 16 residues. The V gene end was trimmed by 3 bases and the J gene end by 6 bases; junction bases not matched to a gene: 9. Per the germline V gene, CDR1 is MDHEN and CDR2 is SYDVKM. The CDR3 nucleotides are TGTGCCAGCAGTTTTAGGACAGGGGCCGCTTTTCAGCCCCAGCATTTT. Translating gives CASSFRTGAAFQPQHF. Together with reference TRBV28 and TRBJ1-5, the CDR3 gives the full variable domain: DVKVTQSSRYLVKRTGEKVFLECVQDMDHENMFWYRQDPGLGLRLIYFSYDVKMKEKGDIPEGYSVSREKKERFSLILESASTNQTSMYLCASSFRTGAAFQPQHFGDGTRLSIL.

The V gene is TRBV18, the J gene TRBJ2-1; D perhaps matches TRBD2 (5 bases). Germline V gene lookup returns CDR1 KGHSH and CDR2 LQKENI. The CDR3 is 14 amino acids. Deletions cut 1 base from V and 7 bases from J, with 11 bases between. The CDR3 DNA follows: TGTGCCAGCTCACCACGAGAGGGTCGGAATGAGCAGTTCTTC. As protein: CASSPREGRNEQFF.

The table lists this clonotype with many counts. The chain has TRBV24-1 and TRBJ2-1; 7 bases map to TRBD1. V lost 3 bases to trimming and J lost 3 bases; unmatched junction nucleotides: 10. The CDR3 runs to 17 residues. Looked up from germline, CDR1 is KGHDR and CDR2 is SFDVKD. CDR3 region: CATSDARDSHGYNEQFF. Here the CDR3 DNA reads TGTGCCACCAGTGATGCACGGGACAGTCACGGCTACAATGAGCAGTTCTTC.

As concerns this clonotype: A read error may explain this, as a much larger clone is one base away. V is TRBV5-6 and J is TRBJ2-1, with D hard to call. CDR1 and CDR2 (germline): SGHDT, YYEEEE. CDR3 length equals 16 residues. The CDR3 loop reads CDSSLAKGSTYNEQFF. The CDR3 DNA follows: TGTGACAGCAGCTTGGCCAAGGGATCCACCTACAATGAGCAGTTCTTC.

This clonotype appeared a few times. The chain links TRBV10-3 to TRBJ2-7; TRBD1 is a possible D gene (6 bases). CDR3 length: 13 residues. CDR1 and CDR2 (germline): ENHRY, SYGVKD. Trimming stripped 3 bases from V and 3 bases from J, with 9 bases between. The CDR3 here is CAISDRQDYEQYF. In DNA form, the CDR3 reads TGTGCCATCAGTGACCGACAGGACTACGAGCAGTACTTC.

Many counts were recorded for this clonotype. The rearrangement links TRBV30 to TRBJ1-1; no firm D call. Germline lookup yields CDR1 GTSNPN and CDR2 SVGIG (reference sequence). Trimming removed 0 bases from V and 2 bases from J, with 7 bases in between. CDR3 length: 13 amino acids. CDR3 coding DNA: TGTGCCTGGAGTGTTGAGGGCAACACTGAAGCTTTCTTT. It translates to CAWSVEGNTEAFF.

This clonotype was counted ten times or more. The chain joins TRBV6-1 to TRBJ1-1, with unresolved D. The V gene's germline CDR1 is MNHNS and CDR2 SASEGT. V was cut by 5 bases and J by 1 base, with 5 bases left in between. The CDR3 length is 12 residues. CDR3 loop: CASSPGNTEAFF. The CDR3 DNA sequence: TGTGCCAGCAGTCCGGGGAACACTGAAGCTTTCTTT.

This clonotype was seen a few times. V gene TRBV5-1 combines with J gene TRBJ2-5, with D hard to call. Germline values: CDR1 SGHRS, CDR2 YFSETQ. Trimming took off 2 bases at V and 2 bases at J, with 13 bases between the two ends. The CDR3 sequence is 15 residues long. The CDR3 sequence: CASSLGSVSQETQYF. The CDR3 nucleotides read TGCGCCAGCAGCTTAGGATCAGTCTCGCAAGAGACCCAGTACTTC.

In this sample, this clonotype turned up a few times. The chain couples TRBV18 to TRBJ2-5; the match to TRBD2 covers 14 bases. Germline V gene lookup returns CDR1 KGHSH and CDR2 LQKENI. CDR3 length: 18 amino acids. With 2 bases clipped from V and 0 bases from J, the junction kept 5 bases outside the gene matches. CDR3 protein: CASSPWRTSGGNQETQYF. CDR3 bases: TGTGCCAGCTCACCATGGAGGACTAGCGGGGGGAACCAAGAGACCCAGTACTTC.

This clonotype was recorded many times. For the CDR3, the DNA is TGCAGCGTTGAACCGAACACTGAAGCTTTCTTT. Translation: CSVEPNTEAFF. This chain uses TRBV29-1 with TRBJ1-1; D is uncertain. The CDR3 covers 11 residues. In germline, CDR1 is SQVTM, CDR2 ANQGSEA. The germline V and J ends were trimmed by 2 bases and 1 base, with 2 bases remaining between them.

The CDR3 loop reads CASSFGGTATNEKLFF. The CDR3 nucleotides read TGTGCCAGCAGCTTTGGAGGGACAGCAACTAATGAAAAACTGTTTTTT. This chain uses TRBV7-2 with TRBJ1-4; the match to TRBD1 covers 7 bases. V dropped 3 bases and J dropped 0; count of bases not matched to a gene: 4. From germline, CDR1 is SGHTA and CDR2 FQGNSA. This CDR3 contains 16 residues.

This clonotype was recorded at least ten times. The chain combines TRBV9 with TRBJ2-4; 7 bases match TRBD1. The trim removed 3 bases at V and 7 bases at J, leaving 4 bases unmatched. Germline CDR1 reads SGDLS; CDR2 reads YYNGEE. There are 13 residues in the CDR3. The CDR3 loop is CASSAYRGNIQYF. DNA for the CDR3: TGTGCCAGCAGCGCCTACAGGGGTAACATTCAGTACTTC. Filled out from reference TRBV9 and TRBJ2-4, the complete variable domain reads DSGVTQTPKHLITATGQRVTLRCSPRSGDLSVYWYQQSLDQGLQFLIQYYNGEERAKGNILERFSAQQFPDLHSELNLSSLELGDSALYFCASSAYRGNIQYFGAGTRLSVL.

The chain links TRBV28 to TRBJ1-5, with D perhaps matching TRBD1 (6 bases). The length of the CDR3 is 15 residues. Germline lookup yields CDR1 MDHEN and CDR2 SYDVKM. Trimming cost V 8 bases and J 0 bases, with 14 bases left between them. In nucleotides, the CDR3 is TGTGCCAGCCAGACAGGAGACTATAGCAATCAGCCCCAGCATTTT. It translates to CASQTGDYSNQPQHF.

This clonotype has a count of ten or more. V gene TRBV29-1 combines with J gene TRBJ2-3; tentatively, D is TRBD2 (5 bases). The germline gives CDR1 SQVTM, CDR2 ANQGSEA. This CDR3 has 15 amino acids. Between the trimmed V and J ends, which lost 3 bases and 6 bases, there was a span of 19 bases. The CDR3 region has the DNA TGCAGCGTTGACCCCGCGGGTGTATCGGGGGATACGCAGTATTTT. This sequence encodes CSVDPAGVSGDTQYF.

This clonotype occurred many times. The chain uses TRBV7-9 and TRBJ1-2, with 7 bases aligning to TRBD1. CDR3 size: 12 residues. J lost 8 bases, V lost 7 bases, and 7 bases had no gene match. Germline loops: CDR1 SEHNR, CDR2 FQNEAQ (reference sequence). The CDR3 region is CASMTGPMGYTF. The CDR3 DNA reads TGTGCCAGCATGACAGGGCCCATGGGCTACACCTTC.

This clonotype was detected only a few times. The chain carries TRBV3-1 and TRBJ1-5; D is undetermined. The germline CDR1 and CDR2 sequences are LGHDT and YNNKEL (reference sequence). The CDR3 covers 14 residues. The V and J ends lost 0 bases and 3 bases respectively, with 6 bases between them. Here the CDR3 reads CASSQDSTNQPQHF. Written as DNA, the CDR3 is TGTGCCAGCAGCCAAGATTCCACCAATCAGCCCCAGCATTTT.

In this sample, this clonotype turned up many times. V gene TRBV5-1 combines with J gene TRBJ1-2; D is ambiguous. There are 13 residues in the CDR3. Between the trimmed V and J ends, which lost 3 bases and 2 bases, there was a span of 8 bases. The germline V gene has CDR1 SGHRS and CDR2 YFSETQ. CDR3 residues: CASSYGGNYGYTF. DNA of the CDR3: TGCGCCAGCAGCTACGGAGGGAACTATGGCTACACCTTC.

At least ten counts were recorded for this clonotype. The J gene is TRBJ2-1, the V gene TRBV7-9; TRBD2 matches at 10 bases. Germline values: CDR1 SEHNR, CDR2 FQNEAQ (reference sequence). This CDR3 has 16 residues. V lost 6 bases, J lost 1 base, and 6 bases stayed unmatched. CDR3 DNA sequence: TGTGCCAGCAGAAGAGCGGGGGGGGAGTCCTACAATGAGCAGTTCTTC. This sequence encodes CASRRAGGESYNEQFF.

The sample holds many counts of this clonotype. V usage is TRBV12-3 or TRBV12-4 and J usage is TRBJ2-3; the match to TRBD2 covers 9 bases. The CDR3 is 14 amino acids. The V and J ends lost 3 bases and 5 bases, in that order; junction bases with no gene match: 3. CDR3 region: CASSFNSGGDTQYF. The CDR3 nucleotides read TGTGCCAGCAGTTTTAATAGCGGGGGAGATACGCAGTATTTT.